The source of this T cell receptor (beta chain) is a study of CD8+ T cells in alopecia areata. Study-wide findings and caveats: Normal-skin resident alphabeta T cells also appear among scalp sample sequences. A great number of expanded lesional clones endured in scalp and blood during tofacitinib. Scalp clonality, together with expanded CD8+ clones among the top 100, fell significantly with tofacitinib.

RNA extraction was followed by reverse transcription into cDNA, which acted as the sequencing template. TCRdb's table, derived via immunoSEQ multiplex PCR, lists solely in-frame clones and lacks some. The table records over 150,000 clones, 55% to 70% of them present only once. The treatment denotes: oral pan-JAK inhibitor, 5-10 mg twice daily. Alopecia areata patients had lesional scalp punch biopsies and peripheral blood taken from them. Per germline, CDR1 SQVTM and CDR2 ANQGSEA. Trimming took 0 bases from V and 8 from J, leaving 7 bases between them. The CDR3 covers 11 residues. To note about this clone: The antigen remains unidentified.

V gene TRBV29-1 combines with J gene TRBJ2-5; D uncertain. Material: CD4+ T cells sorted from blood, obtained at week 24, from a patient treated with tofacitinib. The clonotype originates from a human donor with alopecia areata. The CDR3 protein is CSVEDHRTQYF. For the CDR3, the DNA is TGCAGCGTTGAAGACCATAGAACCCAGTACTTC.